This T cell receptor beta chain stems from a study of cytomegalovirus exposure and HLA in healthy donors. Turning to the study itself: From HLA-typed donors, an early data release held around 85 million unique TCRs.

The CDR3 sequence is 14 residues long. Germline V gene lookup returns CDR1 SGHRS and CDR2 YFSETQ. Trimming at V came to 4 bases and at J to 2 bases, leaving 3 bases not matched to a gene. The PCR made use of 60 Vbeta and 13 Jbeta primers. In the original processing: As a later analysis found, there were around 86 million unique TCR beta chains, of which roughly 11 million were shared. Sequencing used immunoSEQ multiplex PCR; TCRdb keeps in-frame clones, though not all of them. V, J and clone size are those of that table, while D and trimming were read from the DNA. The data contain approximately 88,000 clones, around four fifths of them seen just once; the ten biggest clones take up around 6.6%. Concerning this clone: Its antigen remains unidentified.

Study results and limitations: Segments of the TCR beta V type were, in most cases, productive about 90% or about 30% of the time in an earlier analysis.

Sample: PBMCs. The source of this sequence is a man aged 50-59 years in good health and CMV-seropositive. This rearrangement joins TRBV5-1 to TRBJ2-3; TRBD1 matches at 8 bases. CDR3 DNA: TGCGCCAGCAGCCTGACAGGGGACACAGATACGCAGTATTTT. The encoded protein is CASSLTGDTDTQYF.